This T cell receptor (beta chain) was recovered during a study of T cells in Graves' hyperthyroidism and ophthalmopathy. Whole-study findings and limits: Blood also carried most thyroid clonotypes expanded above 0.001.

Amplification targeted TCR beta CDR3 regions from RNA transcripts. HTBI primers were employed in a first-round RT-PCR of the TCR CDR3. From the multiplex PCR reads, TCRdb called clonotypes with MiXCR, one entry per CDR3 protein. The sample includes a few hundred thousand distinct CDR3 sequences, around a sixth seen only once; the top ten take just under 8%. Per germline, CDR1 SEHNR and CDR2 FQNEAQ (reference sequence). The CDR3 totals 14 residues. Trimming left V 5 bases short and J 10 bases short, with 18 bases between. This clonotype turned up a few times. Its antigen is still unknown. The chain couples TRBV7-9 to TRBJ2-1; the D gene is possibly TRBD1 (6 bases). This TCR was sampled from a woman between 18 and 29 years old with Graves' hyperthyroidism. Input material: blood. The chain's CDR3 is CASSPQGSSREQFF. Here the CDR3 DNA reads TGTGCCAGCAGCCCCCAGGGGTCATCACGAGAGCAGTTCTTC.